Following are 3 T cell receptor beta chains from one sample sequenced in a study of T cells in localized non-small cell lung cancer. The data were produced by immunoSEQ multiplex PCR, yet TCRdb's version contains in-frame clones alone and is incomplete. The sample has about 35,000 clones; roughly 87% are singletons. The input for sequencing was peripheral blood, taken before any cancer treatment. These receptors all come from an older male donor with stage III squamous cell lung carcinoma.

Regarding this clone: Other DNA sequences in this specimen translate into the identical CDR3. The rearrangement links TRBV7-2 to TRBJ1-1; TRBD1 aligns across 7 bases. With 5 bases clipped from V and 2 bases from J, the junction kept 5 bases outside the gene matches. Germline loops: CDR1 SGHTA, CDR2 FQGNSA. This CDR3 has 14 residues. The CDR3 DNA sequence: TGTGCCAGCAGCCCCGGGACAGCAAACACTGAAGCTTTCTTT. As protein: CASSPGTANTEAFF.

Only one count was recorded for this clone. The chain employs TRBV7-3 and TRBJ2-2; no definite D call. The CDR3 consists of 14 residues. The germline gives CDR1 SGHTA, CDR2 FQGTGA. Trimming pared 3 bases from V and 0 bases from J, leaving 5 bases between. The CDR3: CASSFVPNTGELFF. The CDR3 DNA follows: TGTGCCAGCAGCTTTGTCCCGAACACCGGGGAGCTGTTTTTT.

J is TRBJ2-3 and V is TRBV2; D remains unclear. With 5 bases removed from V and 2 bases from J, the gap between germline ends came to 5 bases. The CDR3 is 12 amino acids. CDR1 is SNHLY, CDR2 FYNNEI, per germline. The DNA for the CDR3 is TGTGCCAGCAGTTACAACACAGATACGCAGTATTTT. Its protein is CASSYNTDTQYF.